Below, one TCR beta chain is given with its context. The sample is drawn from a study of blood T cell repertoires in COVID-19. Study summary: Material from acute and convalescent COVID-19 was sourced from the United States, Italy and Spain. Nucleic acid was either cDNA or gDNA, and it came from T cells, B-cell-depleted T cells, or PBMCs.

This CDR3 has 17 residues. Per the germline V gene, CDR1 is SGHRS and CDR2 is YFSETQ. With V trimmed by 5 bases and J by 3 bases, 10 bases remained unmatched. Produced via immunoSEQ multiplex PCR; TCRdb's table is partial and in-frame only. The table has about 55,000 clones, 75% to 95% seen once. The sample was peripheral blood. The source of this sequence is a human donor with active COVID-19. The donor label of this sample is uncertain. V is TRBV5-1 and J is TRBJ2-7; 14 positions match TRBD2. CDR3 DNA: TGCGCCAGCAGGCGGACGACTAGCGGGGGGGCGGTCTACGAGCAGTACGTC. It yields the protein CASRRTTSGGAVYEQYV.